This T cell receptor beta chain emerged from a study of cytomegalovirus exposure and HLA in healthy donors. This CDR3 has 13 residues. Germline CDR1 reads SGHRS; CDR2 reads YFSETQ. Trimming cost V 0 bases and J 6 bases, with 8 bases left between them. A word on this clone: Antigen unknown.

PCR employed 60 Vbeta and 13 Jbeta primers. Profiled with immunoSEQ multiplex PCR; TCRdb holds only in-frame clones, not every one. Of under 250,000 clones detected, 85% appear once; the ten largest clones hold around 2.3%. Regarding the study as a whole: Rarity marked most TCR sequences, yet some public TCRs occurred in many donors.

The chain carries TRBV5-1 and TRBJ2-3, with unresolved D. The sequenced sample was PBMCs. The sequence derives from a woman aged 45-65 years in good health and CMV-seronegative. The CDR3 DNA reads as TGCGCCAGCAGCTTGGATCAGGTCGATACGCAGTATTTT. Translated: CASSLDQVDTQYF.